This T cell receptor (beta chain) was captured by sequencing in a study of shared clonotypes between healthy human individuals. Overall study results and limits: Measured sharing among donors was expected to vary with sequencing depth. Against clonotypes common to all four donors, non-shared ones had lower generation probabilities.

Clones were read by immunoSEQ multiplex PCR, and TCRdb kept only the in-frame ones, dropping some. The sample has some 2,500,000 clones, 80% to 95% seen once; the top ten hold around 0.35%. The V gene lost 4 bases and the J gene lost 4 bases, with 13 bases spanning the gap. This CDR3 comprises 15 residues. CDR1 MDHEN and CDR2 SYDVKM come from the germline V gene. As regards this clone: The antigen is not known.

This TCR was recovered from a young man in good health. Some clones in this sample may be carry-over from other donors' samples. The chain couples TRBV28 to TRBJ2-2; maybe TRBD1 (5 bases). The specimen was naive CD4+ T cells from PBMCs. The subset: CD45RA+ positively selected. CDR3 amino acids: CASSYPTAITGELFF. The CDR3 bases are TGTGCCAGCAGTTACCCGACAGCGATCACCGGGGAGCTGTTTTTT.